Described below is a single T cell receptor beta chain sequence and its context. Its antigen is as yet unknown. Read sequence stops 3 residues before the CDR3 end, and the germline J gene provides the missing end. The table came from immunoSEQ multiplex PCR; TCRdb's copy has only in-frame clones and leaves some out. This sample has about 32,000 clones, each found more than once. The sample belongs to a study of T cell clonality in common variable immunodeficiency. Study observations and caveats: TCRbeta clonality was increased in CVID versus healthy controls. Links between repertoire features and CVID complications were heterogeneity-limited. Reportedly, TCR beta sequences from common variable immunodeficiency showed fewer deletions and N-nucleotide insertions.

All CVID subjects were on immunoglobulin replacement for at least one year. CDR1 is SNHLY and CDR2 is FYNNEI in the germline V gene. The CDR3 length is 12 residues. Between the trimmed V and J ends, which lost 2 bases and 3 bases, there was a span of 5 bases. The V and J genes are TRBV2 and TRBJ2-7; D is uncertain. The sequencing input was peripheral blood mononuclear cells. The receptor was derived from a human donor with common variable immunodeficiency. The sequenced CDR3 bases are TGTGCCAGCAGTGAAACCAGCTACGAG. Its protein product is CASSETSYE. The complete CDR3 protein is CASSETSYEQYF.